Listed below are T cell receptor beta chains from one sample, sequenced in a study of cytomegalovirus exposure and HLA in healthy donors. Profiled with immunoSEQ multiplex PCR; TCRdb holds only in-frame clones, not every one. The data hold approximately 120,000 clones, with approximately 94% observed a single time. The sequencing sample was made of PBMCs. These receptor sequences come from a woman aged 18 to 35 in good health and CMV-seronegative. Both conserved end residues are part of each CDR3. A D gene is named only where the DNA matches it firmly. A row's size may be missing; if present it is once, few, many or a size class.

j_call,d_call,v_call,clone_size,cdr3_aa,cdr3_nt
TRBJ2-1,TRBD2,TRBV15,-,CATSRDFGRADNEQFF,TGTGCCACCAGCAGAGATTTCGGGAGGGCGGACAATGAGCAGTTCTTC
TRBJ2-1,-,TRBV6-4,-,CASSDSDNNEQFF,TGTGCCAGCAGTGACTCGGACAACAATGAGCAGTTCTTC
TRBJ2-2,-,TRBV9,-,CASSVDAGGTGELFF,TGTGCCAGCAGCGTAGATGCAGGAGGCACCGGGGAGCTGTTTTTT
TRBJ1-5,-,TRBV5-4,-,CASSLSVNQPQHF,TGTGCCAGCAGCTTATCAGTGAATCAGCCCCAGCATTTT
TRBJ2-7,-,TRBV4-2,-,CASSQTAPGTSYEQYF,TGTGCCAGCAGCCAAACCGCTCCGGGAACCTCCTACGAGCAGTACTTC
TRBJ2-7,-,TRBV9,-,CASSEGGSGEQYF,TGTGCCAGCAGCGAGGGGGGGTCAGGTGAGCAGTACTTC
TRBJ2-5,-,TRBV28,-,CASNRATTETQYF,TGTGCCAGCAATCGCGCGACAACCGAGACCCAGTACTTC
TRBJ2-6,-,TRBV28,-,CATSTDTGANVLTF,TGTGCCACCTCCACAGATACTGGGGCCAACGTCCTGACTTTC
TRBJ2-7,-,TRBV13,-,CASSLYRVDEQYF,TGTGCCAGCAGCCTGTACAGGGTGGACGAGCAGTACTTC
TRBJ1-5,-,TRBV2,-,CASSLRGGRQPQHF,TGTGCCAGCAGTCTAAGGGGGGGGAGGCAGCCCCAGCATTTT
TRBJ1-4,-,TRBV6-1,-,CAILTGPNEKLFF,TGTGCCATCCTTACAGGACCTAATGAAAAACTGTTTTTT
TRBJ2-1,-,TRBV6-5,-,CASSPGHPRYNEQFF,TGTGCCAGCAGTCCGGGACACCCTAGATACAATGAGCAGTTCTTC
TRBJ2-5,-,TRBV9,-,CASSVAPQPEETQYF,TGTGCCAGCAGCGTAGCTCCACAGCCCGAAGAGACCCAGTACTTC
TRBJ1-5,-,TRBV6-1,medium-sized,CASSEGAHQPQHF,TGTGCCAGCAGTGAGGGGGCGCATCAGCCCCAGCATTTT
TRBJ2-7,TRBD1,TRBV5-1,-,CASSFRQGMREQYF,TGCGCCAGCAGCTTCCGACAGGGGATGCGCGAGCAGTACTTC
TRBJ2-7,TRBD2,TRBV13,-,CASSPAGVAGDYEQYF,TGTGCCAGCAGCCCAGCCGGGGTAGCGGGAGACTACGAGCAGTACTTC
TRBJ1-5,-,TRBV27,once,CASSDYSNQPQHF,TGTGCCAGCAGCGACTATAGCAATCAGCCCCAGCATTTT
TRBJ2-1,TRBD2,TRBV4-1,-,CASSLQTQRGGLDEQFF,TGCGCCAGCAGCCTTCAGACCCAGCGGGGGGGCCTTGATGAGCAGTTCTTC
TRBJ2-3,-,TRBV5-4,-,CASSLREAGDTQYF,TGTGCCAGCAGCTTGAGGGAGGCTGGAGATACGCAGTATTTT
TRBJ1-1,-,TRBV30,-,CANRAMNTEAFF,TGTGCCAACAGGGCTATGAACACTGAAGCTTTCTTT
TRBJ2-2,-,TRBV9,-,CASSSRQELYTGELFF,TGTGCCAGCAGCTCCAGACAGGAACTTTACACCGGGGAGCTGTTTTTT
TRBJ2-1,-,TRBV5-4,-,CASSPPGVYNEQFF,TGTGCCAGCAGCCCCCCCGGGGTCTACAATGAGCAGTTCTTC
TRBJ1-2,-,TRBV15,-,CATSRGGTGKNYGYTF,TGTGCCACCAGCAGAGGGGGAACAGGGAAGAACTATGGCTACACCTTC
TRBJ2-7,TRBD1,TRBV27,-,CASSRQGSRDEQYF,TGTGCCAGCAGCAGACAGGGGAGCAGGGACGAGCAGTACTTC
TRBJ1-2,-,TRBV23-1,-,CATSVRRSGSYGYTF,TGCGCCACGTCAGTTAGGAGATCGGGATCGTATGGCTACACCTTC
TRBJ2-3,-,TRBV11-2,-,CASSLRDTQYF,TGTGCCAGCAGCTTACGGGATACGCAGTATTTT
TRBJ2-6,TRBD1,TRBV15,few,CATSEGAVDSPEANVLTF,TGTGCCACCAGCGAGGGGGCAGTAGACTCTCCAGAGGCCAACGTCCTGACTTTC
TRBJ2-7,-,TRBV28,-,CASSSVGTGEQYF,TGTGCCAGCAGTAGTGTTGGGACTGGGGAGCAGTACTTC
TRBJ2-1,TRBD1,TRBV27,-,CASSFWDRDINEQFF,TGTGCCAGCAGTTTTTGGGACAGGGATATCAATGAGCAGTTCTTC
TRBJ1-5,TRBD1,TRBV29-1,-,CSVGTGVNQPQHF,TGCAGCGTGGGGACAGGGGTTAATCAGCCCCAGCATTTT
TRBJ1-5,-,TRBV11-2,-,CASSLYVNQPQHF,TGTGCCAGCAGCTTATATGTCAATCAGCCCCAGCATTTT
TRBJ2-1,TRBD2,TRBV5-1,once,CASSDTSGADNEQFF,TGCGCCAGCAGTGACACTAGCGGGGCGGACAATGAGCAGTTCTTC
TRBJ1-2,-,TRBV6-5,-,CASSYSFTADNGYTF,TGTGCCAGCAGTTACAGTTTTACGGCAGACAATGGCTACACCTTC
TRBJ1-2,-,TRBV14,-,CASSQDWTSGCTF,TGTGCCAGCAGCCAAGATTGGACTTCTGGCTGCACCTTC
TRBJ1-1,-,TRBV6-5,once,CASSYEYRALDTEAFF,TGTGCCAGCAGTTACGAATACAGGGCGTTGGACACTGAAGCTTTCTTT
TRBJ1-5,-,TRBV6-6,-,CASSSRMVGQPQHF,TGTGCCAGCAGTTCGCGAATGGTTGGTCAGCCCCAGCATTTT
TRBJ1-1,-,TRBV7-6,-,CASSAGLGGNTEAFF,TGTGCCAGCAGCGCGGGCCTGGGGGGAAACACTGAAGCTTTCTTT
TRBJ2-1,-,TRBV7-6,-,CASSLNWLESNNEQFF,TGTGCCAGCAGCTTAAATTGGCTAGAATCAAACAATGAGCAGTTCTTC
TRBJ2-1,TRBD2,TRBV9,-,CASSVMGLAGDNLYNEQFF,TGTGCCAGCAGCGTAATGGGACTAGCGGGAGATAACCTCTACAATGAGCAGTTCTTC
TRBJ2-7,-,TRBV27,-,CASSLRPPGLQISYEQYF,TGTGCCAGCAGTCTGAGACCCCCGGGACTCCAAATCTCCTACGAGCAGTACTTC
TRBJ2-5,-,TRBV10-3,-,CAISEPSRGQETQYF,TGTGCCATCAGTGAGCCGAGCAGGGGACAAGAGACCCAGTACTTC
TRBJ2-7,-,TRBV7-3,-,CASSPSVRVGEQYF,TGTGCCAGCAGCCCGTCCGTGAGGGTGGGGGAGCAGTACTTC
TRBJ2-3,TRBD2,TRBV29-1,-,CSGTSGSVSDTQYF,TGCAGCGGAACTAGCGGGAGCGTTTCAGATACGCAGTATTTT
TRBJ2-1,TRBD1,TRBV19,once,CASSKGQGAGEQFF,TGTGCCAGTAGTAAAGGACAGGGGGCGGGTGAGCAGTTCTTC
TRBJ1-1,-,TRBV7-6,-,CASSLLGDNTEAFF,TGTGCCAGCAGCTTATTAGGGGATAACACTGAAGCTTTCTTT